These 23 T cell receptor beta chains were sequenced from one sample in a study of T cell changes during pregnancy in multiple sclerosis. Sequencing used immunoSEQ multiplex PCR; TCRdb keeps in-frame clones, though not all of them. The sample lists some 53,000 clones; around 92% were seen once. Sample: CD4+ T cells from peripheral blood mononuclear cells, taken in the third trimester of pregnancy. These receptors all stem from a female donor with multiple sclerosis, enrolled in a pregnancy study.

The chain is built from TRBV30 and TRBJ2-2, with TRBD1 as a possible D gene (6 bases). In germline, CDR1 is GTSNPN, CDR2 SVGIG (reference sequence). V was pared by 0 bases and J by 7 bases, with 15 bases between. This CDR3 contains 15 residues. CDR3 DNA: TGTGCCTGGAGTGTCCTCCAGGGGAATTACGGGGAGCTGTTTTTT. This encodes CAWSVLQGNYGELFF.

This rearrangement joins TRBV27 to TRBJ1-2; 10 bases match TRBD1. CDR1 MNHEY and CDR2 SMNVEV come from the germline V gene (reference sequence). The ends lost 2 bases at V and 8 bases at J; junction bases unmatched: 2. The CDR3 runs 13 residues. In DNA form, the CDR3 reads TGTGCCAGCAGTTTAGGGGGACAGGGGGGCTACACCTTC. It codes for CASSLGGQGGYTF.

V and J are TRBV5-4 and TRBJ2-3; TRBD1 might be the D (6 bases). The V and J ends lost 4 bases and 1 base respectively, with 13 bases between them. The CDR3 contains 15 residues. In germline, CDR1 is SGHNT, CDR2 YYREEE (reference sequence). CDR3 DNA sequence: TGTGCCAGCAGCCCCCCGCGACAGGGCACAGATACGCAGTATTTT. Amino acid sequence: CASSPPRQGTDTQYF.

Here the CDR3 DNA reads TGTGCCAGCAGCCATAGGACAGGGCGAGAGACCCAGTACTTC. Protein: CASSHRTGRETQYF. This sequence joins TRBV14 and TRBJ2-5, with 8 bases matching TRBD1. The CDR3 totals 14 residues. V was clipped by 3 bases and J by 4 bases; unmatched bases: 4. The germline gives CDR1 SGHDN, CDR2 FVKESK.

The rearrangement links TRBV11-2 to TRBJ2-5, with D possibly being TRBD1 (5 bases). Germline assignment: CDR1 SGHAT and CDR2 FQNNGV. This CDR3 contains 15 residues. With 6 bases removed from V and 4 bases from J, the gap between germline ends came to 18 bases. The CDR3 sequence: CASSPVGLGSETQYF. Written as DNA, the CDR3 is TGTGCCAGCAGTCCCGTGGGGCTTGGATCAGAGACCCAGTACTTC.

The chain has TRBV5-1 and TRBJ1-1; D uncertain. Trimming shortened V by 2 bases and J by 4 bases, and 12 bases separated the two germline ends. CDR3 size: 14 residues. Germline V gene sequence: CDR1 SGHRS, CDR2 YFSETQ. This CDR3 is CASSLALARTEAFF. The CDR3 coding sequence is TGCGCCAGCAGCTTAGCCCTAGCCCGCACTGAAGCTTTCTTT.

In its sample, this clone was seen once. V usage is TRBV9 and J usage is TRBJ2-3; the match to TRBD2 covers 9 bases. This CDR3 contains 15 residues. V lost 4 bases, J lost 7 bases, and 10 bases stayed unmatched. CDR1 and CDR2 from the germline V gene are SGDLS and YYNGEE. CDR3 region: CASSIQAGGRYTQYF. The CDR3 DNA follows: TGTGCCAGCAGCATTCAGGCGGGGGGGCGGTATACGCAGTATTTT.

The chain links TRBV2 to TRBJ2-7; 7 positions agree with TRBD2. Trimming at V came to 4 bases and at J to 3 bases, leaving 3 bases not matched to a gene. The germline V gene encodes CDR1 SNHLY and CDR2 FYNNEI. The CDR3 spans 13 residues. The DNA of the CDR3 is TGTGCCAGCAGTGTTGGGGGGGACTACGAGCAGTACTTC. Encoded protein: CASSVGGDYEQYF.

CDR3 in amino acids: CASSYRGSISTDTQYF. The CDR3 coding sequence is TGTGCCAGCAGTTATCGCGGGTCTATTAGCACAGATACGCAGTATTTT. The chain joins TRBV2 to TRBJ2-3, with a weak D call TRBD2 (5 bases). The CDR3 has 16 amino acids. The V end lost 5 bases, the J end lost 0 bases, and 15 bases lay between the germline ends. Germline CDR1 is SNHLY and CDR2 is FYNNEI.

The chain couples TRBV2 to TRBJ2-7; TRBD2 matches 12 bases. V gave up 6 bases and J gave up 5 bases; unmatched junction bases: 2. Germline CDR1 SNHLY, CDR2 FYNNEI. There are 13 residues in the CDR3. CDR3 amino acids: CASRTSGGNEQYF. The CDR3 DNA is TGTGCCAGCAGGACTAGCGGGGGCAACGAGCAGTACTTC.

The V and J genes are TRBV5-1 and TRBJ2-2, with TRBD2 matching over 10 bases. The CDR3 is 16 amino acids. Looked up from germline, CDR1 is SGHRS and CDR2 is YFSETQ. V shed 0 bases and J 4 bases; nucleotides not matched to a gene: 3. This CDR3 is CASSLVIAGGTGELFF. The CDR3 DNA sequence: TGCGCCAGCAGCTTGGTTATAGCGGGAGGCACCGGGGAGCTGTTTTTT. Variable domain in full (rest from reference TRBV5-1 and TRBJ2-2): KAGVTQTPRYLIKTRGQQVTLSCSPISGHRSVSWYQQTPGQGLQFLFEYFSETQRNKGNFPGRFSGRQFSNSRSEMNVSTLELGDSALYLCASSLVIAGGTGELFFGEGSRLTVL.

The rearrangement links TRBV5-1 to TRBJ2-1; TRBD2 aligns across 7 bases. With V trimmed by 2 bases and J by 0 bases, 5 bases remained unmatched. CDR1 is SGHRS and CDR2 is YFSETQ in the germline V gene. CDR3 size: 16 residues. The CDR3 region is CASSLSGDPSYNEQFF. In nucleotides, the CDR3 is TGCGCCAGCAGCTTAAGCGGGGACCCCTCCTACAATGAGCAGTTCTTC.

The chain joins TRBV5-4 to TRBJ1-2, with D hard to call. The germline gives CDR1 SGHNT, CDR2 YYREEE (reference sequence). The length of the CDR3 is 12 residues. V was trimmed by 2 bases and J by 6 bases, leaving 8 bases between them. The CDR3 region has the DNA TGTGCCAGCAGCTTTACTGCTAATGGCTACACCTTC. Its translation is CASSFTANGYTF.

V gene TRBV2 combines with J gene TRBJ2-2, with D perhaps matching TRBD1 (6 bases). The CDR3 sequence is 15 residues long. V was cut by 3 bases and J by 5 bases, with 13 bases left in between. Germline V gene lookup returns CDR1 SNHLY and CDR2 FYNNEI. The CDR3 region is CASSEQGIGTGELFF. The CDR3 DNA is TGTGCCAGCAGTGAGCAGGGGATAGGGACCGGGGAGCTGTTTTTT.

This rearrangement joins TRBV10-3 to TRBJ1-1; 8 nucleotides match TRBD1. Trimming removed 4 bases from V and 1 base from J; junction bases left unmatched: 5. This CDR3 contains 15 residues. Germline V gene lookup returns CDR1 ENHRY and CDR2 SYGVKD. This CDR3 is CAISVDRAANTEAFF. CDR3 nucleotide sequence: TGTGCCATCAGTGTGGACAGGGCCGCGAACACTGAAGCTTTCTTT.

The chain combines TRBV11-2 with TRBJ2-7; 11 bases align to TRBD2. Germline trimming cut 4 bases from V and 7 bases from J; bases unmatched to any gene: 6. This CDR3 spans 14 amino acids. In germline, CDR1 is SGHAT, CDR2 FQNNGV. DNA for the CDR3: TGTGCCAGCAGCTCTAGCGGGAGGTCGGGAGAGCAGTACTTC. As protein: CASSSSGRSGEQYF.

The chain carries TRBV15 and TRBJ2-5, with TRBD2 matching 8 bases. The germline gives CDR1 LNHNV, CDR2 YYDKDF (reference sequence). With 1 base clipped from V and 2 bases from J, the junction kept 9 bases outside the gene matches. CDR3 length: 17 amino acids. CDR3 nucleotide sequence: TGTGCCACCAGCAGAGCGGGGGCTAGCGGGCTACAAGAGACCCAGTACTTC. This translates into CATSRAGASGLQETQYF.

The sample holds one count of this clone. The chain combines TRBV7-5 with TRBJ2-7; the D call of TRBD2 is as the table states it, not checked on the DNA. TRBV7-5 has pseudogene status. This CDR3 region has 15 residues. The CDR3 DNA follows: TGTGTCAGAAGCTTAGTCCAGCGGGAGTGTTTCGAGCAGTACTTC. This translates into CVRSLVQRECFEQYF.

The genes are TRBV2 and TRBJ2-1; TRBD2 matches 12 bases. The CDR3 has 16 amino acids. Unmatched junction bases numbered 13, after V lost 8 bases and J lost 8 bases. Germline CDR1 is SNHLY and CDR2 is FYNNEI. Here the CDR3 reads CASGPDSSGRAHEQFF. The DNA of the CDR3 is TGTGCCAGCGGCCCGGACTCTAGCGGGAGGGCCCATGAGCAGTTCTTC. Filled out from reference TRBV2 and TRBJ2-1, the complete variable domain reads EPEVTQTPSHQVTQMGQEVILRCVPISNHLYFYWYRQILGQKVEFLVSFYNNEISEKSEIFDDQFSVERPDGSNFTLKIRSTKLEDSAMYFCASGPDSSGRAHEQFFGPGTRLTVL.

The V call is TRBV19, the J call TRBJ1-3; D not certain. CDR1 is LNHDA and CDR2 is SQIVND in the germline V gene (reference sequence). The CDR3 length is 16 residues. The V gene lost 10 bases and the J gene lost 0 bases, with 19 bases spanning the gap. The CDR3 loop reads CATIPRASSSGNTIYF. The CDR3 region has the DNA TGTGCCACCATTCCGAGGGCTTCCTCCTCTGGAAACACCATATATTTT.

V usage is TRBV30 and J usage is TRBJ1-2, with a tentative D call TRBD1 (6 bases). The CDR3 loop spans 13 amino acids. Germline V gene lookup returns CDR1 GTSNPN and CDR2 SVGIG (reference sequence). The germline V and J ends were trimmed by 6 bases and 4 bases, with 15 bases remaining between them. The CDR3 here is CACSRDKGYGYTF. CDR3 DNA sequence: TGTGCCTGCTCAAGGGACAAGGGCTATGGCTACACCTTC.

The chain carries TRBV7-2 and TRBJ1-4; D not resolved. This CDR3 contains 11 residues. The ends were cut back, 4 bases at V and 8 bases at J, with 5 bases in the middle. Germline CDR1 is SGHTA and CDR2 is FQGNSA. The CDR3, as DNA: TGTGCCAGCAGCTCCGGGGAAAAACTGTTTTTT. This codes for CASSSGEKLFF.

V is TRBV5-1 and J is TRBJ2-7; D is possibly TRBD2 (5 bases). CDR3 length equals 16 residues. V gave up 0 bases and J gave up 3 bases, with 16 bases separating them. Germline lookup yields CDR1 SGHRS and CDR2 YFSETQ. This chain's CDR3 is CASSLALAEILYEQYF. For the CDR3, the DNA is TGCGCCAGCAGCTTGGCCCTAGCAGAAATCCTCTACGAGCAGTACTTC.